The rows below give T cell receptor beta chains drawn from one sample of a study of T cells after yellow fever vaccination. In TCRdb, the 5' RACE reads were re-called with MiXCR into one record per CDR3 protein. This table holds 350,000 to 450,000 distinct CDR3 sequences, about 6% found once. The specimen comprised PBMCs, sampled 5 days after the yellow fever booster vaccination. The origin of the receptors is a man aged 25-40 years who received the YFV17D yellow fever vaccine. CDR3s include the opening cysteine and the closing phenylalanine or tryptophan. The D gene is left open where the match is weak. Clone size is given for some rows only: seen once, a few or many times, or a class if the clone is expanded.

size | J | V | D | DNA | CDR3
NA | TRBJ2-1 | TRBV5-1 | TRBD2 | TGCGCCAGCACCGGGAGGGGGGACCTGATCCGCAATGAGCAGTTCTTC | CASTGRGDLIRNEQFF
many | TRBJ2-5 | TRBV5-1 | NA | TGCGCCAGCAGCCCCGGGACACTCCAAGAGACCCAGTACTTC | CASSPGTLQETQYF
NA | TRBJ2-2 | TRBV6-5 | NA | TGTGCCAGCAGTTACTCCCCCGGGGATCCTGGGGAGCTGTTTTTT | CASSYSPGDPGELFF
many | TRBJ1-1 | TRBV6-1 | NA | TGTGCCAGCAGTGAACGCTATGAAGCTTTCTTT | CASSERYEAFF
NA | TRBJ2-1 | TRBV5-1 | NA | TGCGCCAGCAGCGCCCAGGAGGGTAAATACAATGAGCAGTTCTTC | CASSAQEGKYNEQFF
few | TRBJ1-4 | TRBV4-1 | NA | TGCGCCAGCAGCCAAGGGGTGAGGGCCGGAGATGAAAAACTGTTTTTT | CASSQGVRAGDEKLFF
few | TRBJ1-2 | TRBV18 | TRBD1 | TGTGCCAGCTCACCTGACAGGGTGTATGGCTACACCTTC | CASSPDRVYGYTF
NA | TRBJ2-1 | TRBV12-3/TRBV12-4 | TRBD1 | TGTGCCAGCAGTTTCGGGGGTGGGGCCGGACAGGGGGAAAACAATGAGCAGTTCTTC | CASSFGGGAGQGENNEQFF
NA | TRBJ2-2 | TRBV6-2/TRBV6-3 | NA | TGTGCCAGCAGACTCCTTTTTCGGGGTTCGAACACCGGGGAGCTGTTTTTT | CASRLLFRGSNTGELFF
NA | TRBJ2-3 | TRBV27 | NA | TGTGCCAGCAGTTTCTGGATCACAGATACGCAGTATTTT | CASSFWITDTQYF
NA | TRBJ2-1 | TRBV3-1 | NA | TGTGCCAGCAGCCAAAACCCCGGGACGAATGAGCAGTTCTTC | CASSQNPGTNEQFF
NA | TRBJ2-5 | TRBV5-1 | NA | TGCGCCAGCAGCTTGGTGGTCCTGGAGTCAGAGACCCAGTACTTC | CASSLVVLESETQYF
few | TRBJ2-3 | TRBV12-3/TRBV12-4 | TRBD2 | TGTGCCAGCAGTTTTCGACTAGCGGAATCGACTAGCACAGATACGCAGTATTTT | CASSFRLAESTSTDTQYF
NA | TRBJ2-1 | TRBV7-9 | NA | TGTGCCAGCAGCCCTGTATTTGAGCAGTTCTTC | CASSPVFEQFF
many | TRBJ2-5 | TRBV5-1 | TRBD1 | TGCGCCAGCAGTACCGGGACAGGGTCAGAGACCCAGTACTTC | CASSTGTGSETQYF
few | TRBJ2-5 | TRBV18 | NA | TGTGCCAGCACGTCTAGCGATTACAACCAAGAGACCCAGTACTTC | CASTSSDYNQETQYF
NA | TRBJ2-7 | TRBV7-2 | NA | TGTGCCAGCAGCCCCGCTGGGAGGCACTACGAGCATTACTTC | CASSPAGRHYEHYF
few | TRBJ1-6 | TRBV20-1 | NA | TGCAGTGCTAAGGCCCCAGGGCGGTCGCCCCTCCACTTT | CSAKAPGRSPLHF
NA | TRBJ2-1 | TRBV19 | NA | TGTGCCAGTAGTATAATGGCTAGCGCCAGATACAATGAGCAGTTCTTC | CASSIMASARYNEQFF
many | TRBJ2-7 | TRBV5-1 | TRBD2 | TGCGCCAGCAGCGAAACGACTAGCGGGAGATACGAGCAGTACTTC | CASSETTSGRYEQYF
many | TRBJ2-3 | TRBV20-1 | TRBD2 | TGCAGTGCTAGAAGCGGGAGGGCCGGAGATACGCAGTATTTT | CSARSGRAGDTQYF
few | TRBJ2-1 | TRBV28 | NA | TGTGCCAGCAGTTTCTCTCTGAGCTCCTACAATGAGCAGTTCTTC | CASSFSLSSYNEQFF
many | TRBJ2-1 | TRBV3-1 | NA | TGTGCCAGCAGCCAACTTAGGGGGTATGAGCAGTTCTTC | CASSQLRGYEQFF
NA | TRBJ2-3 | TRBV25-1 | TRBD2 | TGTGCCAGCAGTGGTGCTAGCGGGAGCCGAGCAGATACGCAGTATTTT | CASSGASGSRADTQYF
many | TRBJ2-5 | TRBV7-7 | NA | TGTGCTAGCAGACCGACGGGCTTTACGGAAGAGACCCAGTACTTC | CASRPTGFTEETQYF
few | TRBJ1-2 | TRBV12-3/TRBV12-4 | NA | TGTGCCAGCACCTATCTGGAGACGGGGTTGGTCTATGGCTACACCTTC | CASTYLETGLVYGYTF
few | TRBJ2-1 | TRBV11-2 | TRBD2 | TGTGCCAGCAGCTGGTCCGGGACTAGCGGAGCGGCGTCCTACAATGAGCAGTTCTTC | CASSWSGTSGAASYNEQFF
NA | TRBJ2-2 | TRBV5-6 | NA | TGTGCCAGCAGACTAGGGGGGATCGACACCGGGGAGCTGTTTTTT | CASRLGGIDTGELFF
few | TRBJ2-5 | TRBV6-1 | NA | TGTGCCAGCAGCAGAACCCTGTCGGCCCAAGAGACCCAGTACTTC | CASSRTLSAQETQYF
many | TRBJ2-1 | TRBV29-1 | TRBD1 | TGCAGTCACATCCAGGGGGCAGTCAATGAGCAGTTCTTC | CSHIQGAVNEQFF
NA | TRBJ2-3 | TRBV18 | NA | TGTGCCAGCTCACGAGAGAGAGATACGCAGTATTTT | CASSRERDTQYF
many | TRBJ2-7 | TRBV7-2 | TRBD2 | TGTGCCAGCAGCTTAGAATGGGCTAGCGGGGGACGGCACTTC | CASSLEWASGGRHF
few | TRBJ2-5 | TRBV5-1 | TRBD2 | TGCGCCAGCAGCTACCGACTAGCGGGAGATGAGACCCAGTACTTC | CASSYRLAGDETQYF
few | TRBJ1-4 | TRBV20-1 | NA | TGCAGTGCTGTCCGGGGGATGGGGAAGGAAAAACTGTTTTTT | CSAVRGMGKEKLFF
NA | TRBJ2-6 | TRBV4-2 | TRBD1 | TGTGCCAGCAGCCACCCGCAACGACAGGGGGAAAATTCCGGGGCCAACGTCCTGACTTTC | CASSHPQRQGENSGANVLTF
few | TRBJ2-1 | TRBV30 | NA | TGTGCCTGGAGTGTACAGGAGACTTCTTACAATGAGCAGTTCTTC | CAWSVQETSYNEQFF
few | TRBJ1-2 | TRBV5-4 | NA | TGTGCCAGCAGCTTGGAGGGGTGGGATGGCTACACCTTC | CASSLEGWDGYTF
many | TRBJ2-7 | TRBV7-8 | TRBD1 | TGTGCCAGCAGCCTCGCGACAGGGGTTATCTACGAGCAGTACTTC | CASSLATGVIYEQYF
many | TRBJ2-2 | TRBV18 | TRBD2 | TGTGCCAGCTCACCAAGGGCGGGAGAAACCGGGGAGCTGTTTTTT | CASSPRAGETGELFF
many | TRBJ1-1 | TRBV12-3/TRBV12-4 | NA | TGTGCCAGTAAGGAGATCCTAGCGGACACTGAAGCTTTCTTT | CASKEILADTEAFF
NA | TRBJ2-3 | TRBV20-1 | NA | TGCAGTGCTAGTAGGGGGATAGATACGCAGTATTTT | CSASRGIDTQYF
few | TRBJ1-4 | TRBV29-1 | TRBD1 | TGCAGCGTAGCCGGGACAGGAAATGAAAAACTGTTTTTT | CSVAGTGNEKLFF
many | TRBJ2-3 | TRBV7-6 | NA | TGTGCCAGCAGCCCGGCCGGGTACGGGTGGTATTTT | CASSPAGYGWYF
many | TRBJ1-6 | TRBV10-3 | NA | TGTGCCATCAGTGAGCCGAACAGAAATTCACCCCTCCACTTT | CAISEPNRNSPLHF
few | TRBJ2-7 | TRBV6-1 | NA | TGTGCCAGCAGTGCCGGACTGGGCAGGAGGGAGCAGTACTTC | CASSAGLGRREQYF
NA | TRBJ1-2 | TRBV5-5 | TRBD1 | TGTGCCAGCAGTCCGGGACAGAGATACGGCTACACCTTC | CASSPGQRYGYTF
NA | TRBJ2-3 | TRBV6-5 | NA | TGTGCCAGCAGTTCCGGGACAACTTTCACAGATACGCAGTATTTT | CASSSGTTFTDTQYF
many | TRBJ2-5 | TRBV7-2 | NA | TGTGCCAGCAGCTTAAGGGTCGGGGAAGAGACCCAGTACTTC | CASSLRVGEETQYF
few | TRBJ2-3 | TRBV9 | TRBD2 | TGTGCCAGCAGCGTGAGCGGGAGTAGAGATACGCAGTATTTT | CASSVSGSRDTQYF
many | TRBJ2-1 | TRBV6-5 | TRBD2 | TGTGCCAGCAGTTACGCGTCGAGGCGCGGGAGGGCCTCCAATGAGCAGTTCTTC | CASSYASRRGRASNEQFF
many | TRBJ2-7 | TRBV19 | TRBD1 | TGTGCCAGTAGACCACAGGGGGCGCGGAACGAGCAGTACTTC | CASRPQGARNEQYF
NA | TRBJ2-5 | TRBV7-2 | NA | TGTGCCAGCAGCGTCAGAACAGGCGGACGGACAGAGACCCAGTACTTC | CASSVRTGGRTETQYF
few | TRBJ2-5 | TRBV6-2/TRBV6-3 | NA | TGTGCCAGCAGCCTGCTTAATGGCCACTCGGAGACCCAGTACTTC | CASSLLNGHSETQYF
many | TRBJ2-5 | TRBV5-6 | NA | TGTGCCAGCAGCTTGGGTGTAGCGATTGCCGAGACCCAGTACTTC | CASSLGVAIAETQYF
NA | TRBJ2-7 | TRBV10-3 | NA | TGTGCCATCTCAGGGGCCGAGCAGTACTTC | CAISGAEQYF
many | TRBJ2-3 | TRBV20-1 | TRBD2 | TGCAGTGCTACGAGCGGGGGTGGCACAGATACGCAGTATTTT | CSATSGGGTDTQYF
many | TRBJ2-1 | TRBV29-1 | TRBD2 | TGCAGCGTTCTTCTAGCGGCCAATGAGCAGTTCTTC | CSVLLAANEQFF
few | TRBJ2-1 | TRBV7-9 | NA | TGTGCCAGCAGCTCCAAGTGGGACGGGGGCTACAATGAGCAGTTCTTC | CASSSKWDGGYNEQFF
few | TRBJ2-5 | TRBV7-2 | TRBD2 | TGTGCCAGCACCCCGCGGTCGGGGGGGGAGACCCAGTACTTC | CASTPRSGGETQYF